Following are 10 T cell receptor beta chains from one sample sequenced in a study of T cells in Graves' hyperthyroidism and ophthalmopathy. Amplification targeted TCR beta CDR3 regions from RNA transcripts. The HTBI primer set was used in a first-round RT-PCR of the TCR CDR3. MiXCR was run by TCRdb on the multiplex PCR reads, yielding one entry per CDR3 protein. The data hold 600,000 to 650,000 distinct CDR3 sequences, with roughly 17% observed a single time. The sample comprised blood. Receptors originate from a woman aged 25 to 45 with Graves' hyperthyroidism.

This clonotype occurred a few times. The V and J genes are TRBV3-1 and TRBJ1-4; D ambiguous. CDR1 and CDR2 (germline): LGHDT, YNNKEL (reference sequence). The CDR3 sequence is 12 residues long. The V end lost 0 bases, the J end lost 8 bases, and 4 bases lay between the germline ends. CDR3 bases: TGTGCCAGCAGCCAAGATATGGAAAAACTGTTTTTT. Residues: CASSQDMEKLFF.

This clonotype was found many times. The V gene is TRBV29-1, the J gene TRBJ2-3, with 7 bases that match TRBD1. V lost 0 bases and J lost 10; bases outside the gene matches: 7. CDR3 length: 13 residues. CDR1 and CDR2 from the germline V gene are SQVTM and ANQGSEA. The CDR3 nucleotides read TGCAGCGTTGAAGACATAGGGACAGAGGCGCAGTATTTT. Protein sequence: CSVEDIGTEAQYF.

Only a few counts were recorded for this clonotype. The chain links TRBV29-1 to TRBJ2-4, with 9 positions matching TRBD2. V was clipped by 7 bases and J by 4 bases; unmatched bases: 8. In germline, CDR1 is SQVTM, CDR2 ANQGSEA. The CDR3 has 14 amino acids. CDR3 amino acids: CSARTSEEKNIQYF. In DNA, the CDR3 is TGCAGCGCCCGGACTAGCGAAGAAAAAAACATTCAGTACTTC.

This clonotype was seen at least ten times. In DNA form, the CDR3 reads TGTGCCAGCAGCATCAGGGGGCTCAGCAATCAGCCCCAGCATTTT. Residues: CASSIRGLSNQPQHF. This sequence joins TRBV13 and TRBJ1-5; the match to TRBD1 covers 8 bases. V shed 5 bases, J shed 1 base, and the junction held 4 bases outside the gene matches. From germline, CDR1 is PRHDT and CDR2 FYEKMQ (reference sequence). This CDR3 has 15 amino acids.

The chain recombines TRBV28 with TRBJ2-7, with D possibly being TRBD2 (6 bases). The V end was cut by 3 bases, the J end by 0 bases, with 12 bases between. CDR1 is MDHEN, CDR2 SYDVKM, per germline. This CDR3 has 15 amino acids. The CDR3 DNA reads TGTGCCAGCAGTTTGCTGTGGGGAGGCTCCTACGAGCAGTACTTC. Residues: CASSLLWGGSYEQYF.

This clonotype has at least ten counts. The chain carries TRBV28 and TRBJ1-2; possibly TRBD1 for D (5 bases). The CDR3 is 16 amino acids. Germline CDR1 MDHEN, CDR2 SYDVKM. V gave up 2 bases and J gave up 4 bases, with 17 bases separating them. The CDR3 region has the DNA TGTGCCAGCAGTTTACGTCGGGACCCGCTCACCTATGGCTACACCTTC. Residues: CASSLRRDPLTYGYTF.

This clonotype has just a few counts. CDR3 region: CASSEGSGEQYF. The DNA of the CDR3 is TGCGCCAGCAGCGAAGGGAGCGGAGAGCAGTACTTC. The chain links TRBV5-1 to TRBJ2-7; TRBD2 is a possible D gene (5 bases). From germline, CDR1 is SGHRS and CDR2 YFSETQ. Trimming removed 4 bases at V and 7 bases at J, with 12 bases between. The CDR3 runs 12 residues.

In regard to this clonotype: This may come from a read error, since a much larger clone is one base off. The rearrangement joins TRBV2 to TRBJ1-1, with D possibly being TRBD1 (5 bases). Germline lookup yields CDR1 SNHLY and CDR2 FYNNEI. The CDR3 is made up of 14 amino acids. The CDR3 DNA reads TGTGCCAGCAGCTCACAGCTGGGTGGGACTGAAGCTTCCTTT. As protein: CASSSQLGGTEASF.

This chain links TRBV28 with TRBJ2-2; either TRBD1 or TRBD2 may supply D (5 bases each). The CDR3 has 13 amino acids. Germline V gives CDR1 MDHEN, CDR2 SYDVKM. V was cut by 3 bases and J by 7 bases, with 9 bases left in between. The chain's CDR3 is CASSFMGDGELFF. CDR3 in DNA: TGTGCCAGCAGTTTTATGGGGGACGGGGAGCTGTTTTTT.

This clonotype was detected a few times. The rearrangement uses TRBV2 and TRBJ1-4, with D possibly TRBD1 on 5 matching bases. CDR3 length equals 15 residues. Germline CDR1 reads SNHLY; CDR2 reads FYNNEI. The germline V and J ends were trimmed by 7 bases and 4 bases, with 16 bases remaining between them. CDR3 DNA: TGTGCCAGCATTACCCCGGGGACTGTTAATGAAAAACTGTTTTTT. Its translation: CASITPGTVNEKLFF.